This T cell receptor (beta chain) was sequenced for a study of T-cell memory formation after mild COVID-19. Study-wide results and caveats: Clones that got smaller from day 15 to 85 had even CD4/CD8, while clones growing later tipped toward CD4+.

This clonotype was seen ten or more times. Its antigen remains unidentified. The CDR3 extends over 15 amino acids. Per the germline V gene, CDR1 is LGHDT and CDR2 is YNNKEL (reference sequence). V was pared by 5 bases and J by 4 bases, with 6 bases of the junction left unmatched. TCR alpha and TCR beta cDNA libraries carrying sample barcodes and UMIs came from 5'RACE with constant-segment primers. TCRdb reprocessed the 5' RACE reads via MiXCR and lists one record per CDR3 protein. This sample carries about 560,000 distinct CDR3 sequences, approximately 15% of them seen once, and the ten largest clones take around 8.1%.

Sequencing input: PBMCs or a T cell subset sorted from them (not recorded which). The source is an adult woman who had mild COVID-19 (a few samples of this study predate the infection). Cell type and time point are not known. V gene TRBV3-1 combines with J gene TRBJ1-1, with 11 positions matching TRBD1. The CDR3 DNA reads as TGTGCCAGCAGCTCACTCGGGACAGGGGGCACTGAAGCTTTCTTT. This translates into CASSSLGTGGTEAFF.